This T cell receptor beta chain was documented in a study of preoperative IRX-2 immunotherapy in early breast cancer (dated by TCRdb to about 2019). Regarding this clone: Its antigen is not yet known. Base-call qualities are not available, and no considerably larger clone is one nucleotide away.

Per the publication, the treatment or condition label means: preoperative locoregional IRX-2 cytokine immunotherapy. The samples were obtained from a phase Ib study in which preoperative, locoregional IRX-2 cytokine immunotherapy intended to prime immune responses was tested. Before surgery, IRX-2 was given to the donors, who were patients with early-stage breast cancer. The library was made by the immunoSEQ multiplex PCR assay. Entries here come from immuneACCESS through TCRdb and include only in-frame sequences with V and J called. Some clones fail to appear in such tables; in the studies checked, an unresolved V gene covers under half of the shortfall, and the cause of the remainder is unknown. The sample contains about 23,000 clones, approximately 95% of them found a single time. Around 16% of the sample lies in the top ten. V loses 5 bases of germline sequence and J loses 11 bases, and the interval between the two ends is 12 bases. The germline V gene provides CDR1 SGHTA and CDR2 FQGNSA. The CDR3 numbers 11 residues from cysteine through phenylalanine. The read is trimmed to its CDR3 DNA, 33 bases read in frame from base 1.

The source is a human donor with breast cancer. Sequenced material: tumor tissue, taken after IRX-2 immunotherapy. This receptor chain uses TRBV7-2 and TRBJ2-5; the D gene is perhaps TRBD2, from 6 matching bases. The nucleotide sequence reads TGTGCCAGCAGCGCAGGTCGGGAGCAGTACTTC. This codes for CASSAGREQYF.